This is a list of T cell receptor beta chains from one sample in a study of lymphopenia after photon versus proton radiotherapy. Using immunoSEQ multiplex PCR, the repertoire was profiled, and TCRdb retains in-frame clones only, with some absent. The sample has fewer than 20,000 clones; 92% are singletons. The input for sequencing was peripheral blood, taken from a patient treated with photon-based radiotherapy. These receptors originate from a woman aged 40 to 55 with cholangiocarcinoma. Each CDR3 is given without its conserved first and last residue. Fields, in order: clone size, J gene, V gene, CDR3 protein. Some rows have no size entry. The others give once, few or many, or a class for an expanded clone.

size: .; J: TRBJ2-7; V: TRBV30; CDR3: AWSVGTGGYEQY
size: .; J: TRBJ2-1; V: TRBV7-3; CDR3: ASSQTGTHLGEQF
size: .; J: TRBJ2-7; V: TRBV6-6; CDR3: ASSYSRGRFYYEQY
size: .; J: TRBJ2-7; V: TRBV7-2; CDR3: ASSPELSYEQY
size: .; J: TRBJ2-2; V: TRBV4-2; CDR3: ASSPNGGGPGELF
size: .; J: TRBJ2-7; V: TRBV28; CDR3: ASSPPAVTGGYEQY
size: .; J: TRBJ1-2; V: TRBV5-6; CDR3: ASSLPRTVYGYT
size: once; J: TRBJ2-7; V: TRBV10-3; CDR3: AIRNQDEDEQY
size: .; J: TRBJ2-3; V: TRBV29-1; CDR3: SVEDGGLGPRRDTQY
size: .; J: TRBJ1-4; V: TRBV2; CDR3: ASTGTGGVVEKLF
size: .; J: TRBJ2-5; V: TRBV29-1; CDR3: SVTQANGETQY
size: few; J: TRBJ1-1; V: TRBV28; CDR3: ASSREPLLWTEAF
size: .; J: TRBJ2-5; V: TRBV7-6; CDR3: ASSLGGQETQY
size: .; J: TRBJ1-4; V: TRBV4-1; CDR3: ASSQRAGKLF
size: .; J: TRBJ2-7; V: TRBV19; CDR3: ASSRGTSDYEQY
size: .; J: TRBJ2-1; V: TRBV27; CDR3: ASHSLERSFNEQF
size: .; J: TRBJ1-2; V: TRBV7-2; CDR3: ASRYRDRGPIDYGYT
size: .; J: TRBJ1-4; V: TRBV29-1; CDR3: SVGLEKLF
size: .; J: TRBJ1-1; V: TRBV6-5; CDR3: ATSSGGEAF
size: .; J: TRBJ2-1; V: TRBV4-3; CDR3: ASSQDRGGRYNEQF
size: .; J: TRBJ1-5; V: TRBV6-1; CDR3: ASSAQDRGPNQPQH
size: few; J: TRBJ2-7; V: TRBV7-9; CDR3: ASSSELSSYEQY
size: .; J: TRBJ1-1; V: TRBV19; CDR3: ASRWGATTEAF
size: .; J: TRBJ2-2; V: TRBV27; CDR3: ASSLYRNTGELF
size: .; J: TRBJ1-4; V: TRBV6-1; CDR3: ASSETGVLNEKLF
size: .; J: TRBJ2-7; V: TRBV6-5; CDR3: ASSPPGGSSYEQY
size: .; J: TRBJ2-1; V: TRBV4-1; CDR3: ASSQEGTSYNEQF
size: .; J: TRBJ1-3; V: TRBV4-1; CDR3: ASSQVPGGRGNTIY
size: .; J: TRBJ1-2; V: TRBV2; CDR3: ASSSQQGDYGYT
size: .; J: TRBJ1-1; V: TRBV5-8; CDR3: ASSLNGNSNTEAF
size: .; J: TRBJ2-3; V: TRBV5-1; CDR3: ASSVVGDTQY
size: once; J: TRBJ1-1; V: TRBV2; CDR3: ASSDGTGGYTEAF
size: .; J: TRBJ2-2; V: TRBV19; CDR3: ASSNSGTSGSPGELF
size: .; J: TRBJ1-1; V: TRBV4-1; CDR3: ASRGTLKGTEAF
size: .; J: TRBJ2-5; V: TRBV19; CDR3: ASSRAGLQETQY
size: .; J: TRBJ2-7; V: TRBV4-1; CDR3: ASSQEARGYATEQY
size: .; J: TRBJ2-3; V: TRBV9; CDR3: ASSVEGLDQGADTQY
size: .; J: TRBJ1-1; V: TRBV9; CDR3: ASSVSGRKLNTEAF
size: .; J: TRBJ2-2; V: TRBV10-1; CDR3: ASSEMARVGNTGELF
size: .; J: TRBJ2-1; V: TRBV18; CDR3: ASSRTTAGPYNEQF